This T cell receptor beta chain appears in the sequencing data of a study of T cells in Graves' hyperthyroidism and ophthalmopathy (dated by TCRdb to between 2018 and 2020). With regard to the full study: Peripheral blood was collected at initial diagnosis, before any treatment. Once sampling was done, hyperthyroidism patients were given methimazole at a starting dose of 30 mg daily, whereas ophthalmopathy patients were given high-dose intravenous methylprednisolone. For training and testing, the approximately 92 patients in the discovery cohort were randomly divided in a 7:3 ratio. TCR Vbeta CDR3 sequencing of roughly 140 peripheral blood samples (roughly 41 ophthalmopathy, 75 to 80 hyperthyroidism and approximately 17 progressor patients) is reported in the paper. Thyroid tissue and blood T-cell repertoires from about six Graves' hyperthyroidism patients were also compared in the study. To identify distinguishing TCR V-J signatures, a discovery cohort of 95 to 100 patients was used, comprising 43 with Graves' ophthalmopathy and roughly 60 with stable Graves' hyperthyroidism. Whether ophthalmopathy could be predicted prospectively was tested in an independent validation cohort made up of under 20 hyperthyroidism patients plus 17 patients who later progressed to ophthalmopathy.

What the study reported, not specific to this receptor: Most expanded thyroid clonotypes (frequency above 0.001) were also detected in blood, suggesting blood repertoires may reflect thyroid immune responses. During validation, the model predicted progression to ophthalmopathy a median of approximately 6.5 months ahead of onset, with almost 71% sensitivity and more than 72% specificity. Sample size was not statistically predetermined, and blinding of investigators to group allocation was not performed. A 13 V-J signature model separated ophthalmopathy from stable hyperthyroidism, with roughly 88% sensitivity and roughly 84% specificity in cross-validation and 80%/75% in testing.

CDR1 is given as SEHNR and CDR2 as FQNEAQ, both from the germline V gene (reference sequence). The CDR3 measures 13 amino acids from cysteine to phenylalanine. Just CDR3 DNA is preserved here, 39 bases in frame from base 1. The V end loses 1 base and the J end loses 7 bases, and a stretch of 10 bases separates them. Amplification of TCR beta CDR3 regions was carried out from RNA transcripts. The first round of RT-PCR for the TCR CDR3 was performed with the HTBI primer set and the Qiagen OneStep RT-PCR kit. A second multiplex PCR round built the libraries, followed by size selection and purification. The libraries were sequenced on an Illumina HiSeq2000 using paired-end 100 bp reads. The authors' pipeline ran thus. Raw data were processed with SOAPnuke, discarding reads with adapters, uncalled bases, mean Phred below 15, or no exact constant-primer or identifier match. High-quality paired reads were merged using COPE v1.2.5, and each unique nucleotide sequence was defined as a clonotype. MiTCR v1.1 was used to align clonotypes to the IMGT TRBV, TRBD and TRBJ reference segments. Analysis was restricted to V-J combinations with a frequency above 0.0001, which covered roughly 99% of repertoires. A TCS score was defined as the ratio of F50 (clonal expansion) to E x V (chaos), with BLOSUM62-based TCRdist applied between CDR3 peptides within each V-J. Welch's t-statistics and random forest reduced roughly 500 V-J features to roughly 13, which were used in a naive Bayes classifier (R e1071). The similarity between thyroid and blood repertoires was quantified using the Morisita-Horn index. The public sequencing data were trimmed at Q25 with fastp and processed into clonotypes with MiXCR by TCRdb, which kept only in-frame beta chains. Here each entry gathers all rows of one CDR3 protein and keeps the most common genes and DNA. Clone size and V and J calls follow TCRdb, not the original study. The sample table lists 800,000 or so distinct CDR3 sequences, roughly 40% of them with a count of one. Clones ranked in the top ten supply 7.5% to 9.5% of the sample.

Of note for this clonotype: Its antigen is unknown. No base quality information exists; no much larger clone differs at one position.

A patient counted as having stable Graves' hyperthyroidism if no progression to ophthalmopathy occurred over 18 months of follow-up. The hyperthyroidism patients were between 18 and 65 years old and newly diagnosed, with a disease duration of less than 2 months. Patients with uncontrolled infections, other autoimmune diseases, pregnancy or lactation were excluded. Clinical symptoms, serum thyroxine and TRAb, thyroid ultrasound, and orbital computed tomography formed the basis for the diagnoses. PBMCs were separated from roughly 9.3 ml of fresh peripheral blood using Ficoll-Paque density gradient centrifugation. Trizol reagent was used to extract total RNA, and RNA quality was then checked on an Agilent 2100 Bioanalyzer.

Sequencing was done on a sample of blood. This sequence was found in a man aged 18 to 30 with Graves' hyperthyroidism. In this chain, TRBV7-9 is recombined with TRBJ1-1; no confident D gene assignment can be made. Read as DNA, the sequence is TGTGCCAGCAGCTTAGTTAACCCAGGTGAAGCTTTCTTT. This sequence encodes CASSLVNPGEAFF.